Following are 13 T cell receptor beta chains from one sample sequenced in a study of CD8 T cells in Susac syndrome. An input of roughly 0.45 to 1 ug of RNA was subjected to reverse transcription using random hexamers. Using its own MiXCR run on the immunoSEQ multiplex PCR reads, TCRdb lists one record per CDR3 protein. The sample yields tens of thousands of distinct CDR3 sequences, roughly 94% seen once. Sequenced material: CD4+ T cells from PBMCs. The origin of the receptors is a human donor with Susac syndrome.

V usage is TRBV7-8 and J usage is TRBJ2-7; D remains unclear. The V end lost 5 bases, the J end lost 3 bases, and 8 bases lay between the germline ends. From germline, CDR1 is SGHVS and CDR2 FQNEAQ. This CDR3 contains 12 residues. CDR3 nucleotide sequence: TGTGCCAGCAGCACACAAGACTACGAGCAGTACTTC. Its protein is CASSTQDYEQYF. Drawing the rest from reference TRBV7-8 and TRBJ2-7, the complete variable domain is GAGVSQSPRYKVAKRGQDVALRCDPISGHVSLFWYQQALGQGPEFLTYFQNEAQLDKSGLPSDRFFAERPEGSVSTLKIQRTQQEDSAVYLCASSTQDYEQYFGPGTRLTVT.

This clonotype was recorded once. The chain has TRBV14 and TRBJ2-4; D gene uncertain. Germline V gene sequence: CDR1 SGHDN, CDR2 FVKESK. V lost 1 base and J lost 8, with 12 bases in between. This CDR3 region has 14 residues. The CDR3 is CASSQGSPVDIQYF. The CDR3, as DNA: TGTGCCAGCAGCCAAGGGAGTCCGGTCGACATTCAGTACTTC.

This rearrangement joins TRBV20-1 to TRBJ2-7, with a tentative D call TRBD2 (5 bases). Germline CDR1 and CDR2: DFQATT and SNEGSKA (reference sequence). The CDR3 is 14 amino acids. With 0 bases removed from V and 7 bases from J, the gap between germline ends came to 16 bases. CDR3 amino acids: CSARDGTTPGEQYF. The CDR3 coding sequence is TGCAGTGCTAGAGATGGAACGACCCCGGGGGAGCAGTACTTC.

The CDR3 here is CASSQGLASLEQYF. In DNA form, the CDR3 reads TGTGCCAGCAGCCAAGGACTAGCAAGTCTCGAGCAGTACTTC. The chain recombines TRBV14 with TRBJ2-7, with 7 bases aligning to TRBD2. The trim removed 1 base at V and 6 bases at J, leaving 6 bases unmatched. Looked up from germline, CDR1 is SGHDN and CDR2 is FVKESK. This CDR3 has 14 amino acids. The full variable domain, rest sourced from reference TRBV14 and TRBJ2-7, is EAGVTQFPSHSVIEKGQTVTLRCDPISGHDNLYWYRRVMGKEIKFLLHFVKESKQDESGMPNNRFLAERTGGTYSTLKVQPAELEDSGVYFCASSQGLASLEQYFGPGTRLTVT.

The chain recombines TRBV6-6 with TRBJ1-6; TRBD1 aligns across 9 bases. Germline lookup yields CDR1 MNHNY and CDR2 SVGAGI (reference sequence). The junction had 3 bases not matched to a gene; V was cut back by 2 bases and J by 10 bases. CDR3 length: 14 amino acids. The CDR3 DNA is TGTGCCAGCAGTTACAGGGACAGGGAGTCACCCCTCCACTTT. It is translated as CASSYRDRESPLHF.

This chain uses TRBV29-1 with TRBJ1-1; the match to TRBD1 covers 7 bases. The ends lost 6 bases at V and 4 bases at J; junction bases unmatched: 8. CDR1 SQVTM and CDR2 ANQGSEA come from the germline V gene. The CDR3 contains 13 residues. The chain's CDR3 is CSVGEGAATEAFF. As DNA, the CDR3 is TGCAGCGTGGGGGAGGGGGCGGCCACTGAAGCTTTCTTT.

The CDR3 spells CAWSVNVGMVKYF. CDR3 in DNA: TGTGCCTGGAGTGTAAACGTGGGGATGGTGAAGTACTTC. The rearrangement links TRBV30 to TRBJ2-7; D is unresolved. This CDR3 comprises 13 residues. In germline, CDR1 is GTSNPN, CDR2 SVGIG (reference sequence). The V and J ends lost 0 bases and 11 bases respectively, with 17 bases between them.

This chain uses TRBV20-1 with TRBJ2-5; D possibly corresponds to TRBD1 (6 bases). This CDR3 comprises 13 residues. V lost 4 bases, J lost 1 base, and 10 bases lay in between. In germline, CDR1 is DFQATT, CDR2 SNEGSKA (reference sequence). For the CDR3, the DNA is TGCAGTGCTAACGACAGGACCCAAGAGACCCAGTACTTC. Protein product: CSANDRTQETQYF.

The chain couples TRBV20-1 to TRBJ2-7; TRBD1 matches at 9 bases. J lost 7 bases, V lost 2 bases, and 9 bases had no gene match. This CDR3 has 14 residues. Germline assignment: CDR1 DFQATT and CDR2 SNEGSKA (reference sequence). The CDR3 DNA is TGCAGTGCTAGATCCCAAGACAGGGGGAAGGAGCAGTACTTC. It yields the protein CSARSQDRGKEQYF.

This chain links TRBV29-1 with TRBJ2-4, with D hard to call. The CDR3 is 14 residues long. CDR1 and CDR2 from the germline V gene are SQVTM and ANQGSEA. V lost 2 bases, J lost 5 bases, and 13 bases lay in between. The CDR3 sequence: CSVESILGENIQYF. CDR3 sequence (DNA): TGCAGCGTTGAATCCATATTGGGCGAAAACATTCAGTACTTC.

This clonotype showed up just once. The V gene is TRBV3-1, the J gene TRBJ2-1; 9 bases are shared with TRBD2. The CDR3 consists of 16 residues. V trimming: 4 bases; J trimming: 5 bases; junction bases outside the gene matches: 9. CDR1 is LGHDT and CDR2 is YNNKEL in the germline V gene (reference sequence). This CDR3 reads CASSREAGGIDNEQFF. The CDR3 DNA reads TGTGCCAGCAGCCGAGAAGCGGGGGGAATCGACAATGAGCAGTTCTTC.

V is TRBV6-2 or TRBV6-3 and J is TRBJ2-7; the match to TRBD1 covers 7 bases. Germline V gene lookup returns CDR1 MNHEY and CDR2 SVGEGT. CDR3 length equals 14 residues. After removal of 6 bases from V and 3 bases from J, the junction contained 8 bases not matched to a gene. The chain's CDR3 is CASSLRDRVYEQYF. For the CDR3, the DNA is TGTGCCAGCAGCCTCCGGGACAGAGTCTACGAGCAGTACTTC.

This chain connects TRBV24-1 to TRBJ2-7, with TRBD2 matching 9 bases. The CDR3 contains 13 residues. J gave up 7 bases and V 7 bases, and 7 bases lay outside the gene matches. From germline, CDR1 is KGHDR and CDR2 SFDVKD. The CDR3 spells CATRSGGLGEQYF. The CDR3 DNA is TGTGCCACCAGAAGCGGGGGGCTGGGGGAGCAGTACTTC.